This TCR beta chain was recovered during a study of shared clonotypes between healthy human individuals. The study, taken as a whole, reports: Larger estimated richness was generally recorded for naive subsets relative to memory subsets.

With regard to this clone: The antigen is unknown.

Clones were sequenced by immunoSEQ multiplex PCR, and TCRdb holds only the in-frame ones, with some missing. This table holds hundreds of thousands of clones, roughly 72% found once. The CDR3 runs 14 residues. With V trimmed by 6 bases and J by 2 bases, 3 bases remained unmatched. Germline values: CDR1 SNHLY, CDR2 FYNNEI. The source is a woman aged 25 to 39 in good health. Sequences were obtained from memory CD4+ T cells sorted from blood. This sample's subset: CD45RA-negative fraction. V usage is TRBV2 and J usage is TRBJ1-3; TRBD1 matches at 8 bases. The CDR3 loop is CASREQGAGNTIYF. In nucleotides, the CDR3 is TGTGCCAGCAGAGAACAGGGGGCTGGAAACACCATATATTTT.